One and the same sample provided the 9 T cell receptor beta chains below, sequenced in a study of blood T cell repertoires in COVID-19. TCRdb's table, derived via immunoSEQ multiplex PCR, lists solely in-frame clones and lacks some. The sample has roughly 240,000 clones, around 90% seen once. The sample consisted of PBMCs or T cells enriched from blood (not recorded which). These receptors all come from a man between 45 and 60 years old who had been exposed to COVID-19.

The chain uses TRBV28 and TRBJ1-6, with TRBD1 matching over 8 bases. The CDR3 has 14 residues. V lost 5 bases to trimming and J lost 6 bases; unmatched junction nucleotides: 3. Germline assignment: CDR1 MDHEN and CDR2 SYDVKM. CDR3 protein: CASSPGQANSPLHF. For the CDR3, the DNA is TGTGCCAGCAGTCCGGGACAGGCTAATTCACCCCTCCACTTT.

CDR3 in amino acids: CASSLTMSTNNEQFF. CDR3 coding DNA: TGTGCCAGCAGCTTAACTATGAGTACCAACAATGAGCAGTTCTTC. The chain carries TRBV7-3 and TRBJ2-1; D not certain. The CDR3 totals 15 residues. Germline CDR1 and CDR2: SGHTA and FQGTGA. V was shortened by 0 bases and J by 5 bases, with 11 bases between the two germline ends.

The chain is built from TRBV3-1 (or the pseudogene TRBV3-2) and TRBJ2-4; D not certain. The V end was cut by 4 bases, the J end by 0 bases, with 10 bases between. The germline V gene has CDR1 LGHDT and CDR2 YNNKEL (reference sequence). CDR3 size: 15 residues. In DNA, the CDR3 is TGTGCCAGCAGCCGAGGATCCGTAGCCAAAAACATTCAGTACTTC. It yields the protein CASSRGSVAKNIQYF.

V is TRBV3-1 (or the pseudogene TRBV3-2) and J is TRBJ1-6; no definite D call. Trimming took off 0 bases at V and 9 bases at J, with 6 bases between the two ends. This CDR3 spans 13 amino acids. Germline V gene data show CDR1 as LGHDT and CDR2 as YNNKEL (reference sequence). CDR3 bases: TGTGCCAGCAGCCAAGATGGTAGTTCACCCCTCCACTTT. Translating it yields CASSQDGSSPLHF.

V is TRBV19 and J is TRBJ2-3, with 7 nucleotides matching TRBD1. Per germline, CDR1 LNHDA and CDR2 SQIVND (reference sequence). CDR3 length: 15 amino acids. V shed 3 bases, J shed 6 bases, and the junction held 9 bases outside the gene matches. Here the CDR3 reads CASSIMAQGLDTQYF. The CDR3 DNA follows: TGTGCCAGTAGTATTATGGCACAGGGGCTGGATACGCAGTATTTT.

The V and J genes are TRBV19 and TRBJ2-5; D is perhaps TRBD1 (5 bases). The germline CDR1 and CDR2 sequences are LNHDA and SQIVND (reference sequence). This CDR3 is 13 amino acids long. Trimming removed 3 bases from V and 1 base from J, with 6 bases in between. The CDR3, as DNA: TGTGCCAGTAGTATCACAGGCCAAGAGACCCAGTACTTC. This sequence encodes CASSITGQETQYF.

This clone was picked up one time. The chain couples TRBV3-1 (or the pseudogene TRBV3-2) to TRBJ2-7; weak D call: TRBD2 (5 bases). Germline V gene lookup returns CDR1 LGHDT and CDR2 YNNKEL (reference sequence). The CDR3 contains 11 residues. Trimming removed 6 bases at V and 7 bases at J, with 10 bases between. The CDR3 reads CASRGREEQYF. The DNA of the CDR3 is TGTGCCAGCAGAGGACGGGAAGAGCAGTACTTC.

The genes are TRBV9 and TRBJ2-3, with D possibly being TRBD2 (5 bases). CDR1 and CDR2 from the germline V gene are SGDLS and YYNGEE. V lost 0 bases to trimming and J lost 0 bases, with 14 bases between them. This CDR3 spans 17 amino acids. Written as DNA, the CDR3 is TGTGCCAGCAGCGTAGGAGGGTCGGGATACAGCACAGATACGCAGTATTTT. This gives the protein CASSVGGSGYSTDTQYF. Looking up the rest from reference TRBV9 and TRBJ2-3 gives the full variable domain: DSGVTQTPKHLITATGQRVTLRCSPRSGDLSVYWYQQSLDQGLQFLIQYYNGEERAKGNILERFSAQQFPDLHSELNLSSLELGDSALYFCASSVGGSGYSTDTQYFGPGTRLTVL.

The chain is built from TRBV2 and TRBJ1-5, with 9 nucleotides matching TRBD1. This CDR3 comprises 15 residues. Losses at the gene ends were 5 bases for V and 11 bases for J; bases not matched to a gene: 13. CDR1 SNHLY and CDR2 FYNNEI come from the germline V gene. CDR3 in amino acids: CASSLTRDRVSAQHF. As DNA, the CDR3 is TGTGCCAGCAGTCTAACCCGGGACAGGGTATCGGCCCAGCATTTT. The full variable domain, rest sourced from reference TRBV2 and TRBJ1-5, is EPEVTQTPSHQVTQMGQEVILRCVPISNHLYFYWYRQILGQKVEFLVSFYNNEISEKSEIFDDQFSVERPDGSNFTLKIRSTKLEDSAMYFCASSLTRDRVSAQHFGDGTRLSIL.